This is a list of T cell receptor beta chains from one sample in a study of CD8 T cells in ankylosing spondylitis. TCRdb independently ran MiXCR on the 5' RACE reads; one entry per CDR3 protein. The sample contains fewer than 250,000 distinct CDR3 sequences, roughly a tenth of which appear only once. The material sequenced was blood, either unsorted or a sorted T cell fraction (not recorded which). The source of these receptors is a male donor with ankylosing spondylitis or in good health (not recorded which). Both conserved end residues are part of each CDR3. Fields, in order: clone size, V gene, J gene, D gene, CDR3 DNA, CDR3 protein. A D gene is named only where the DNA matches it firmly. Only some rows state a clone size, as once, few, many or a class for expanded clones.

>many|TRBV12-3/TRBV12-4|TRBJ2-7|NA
TGTGCCAGCGGTGGCTCCTACGAGCAGTACTTC
CASGGSYEQYF
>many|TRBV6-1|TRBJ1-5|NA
TGTGCCAGCAGCTCAGACCTGCGAAGGAGCAATCAGCCCCAGCATTTT
CASSSDLRRSNQPQHF
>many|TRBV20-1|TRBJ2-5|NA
TGCAGTGCTGTCCTACATGGGAAACAAGAGACCCAGTACTTC
CSAVLHGKQETQYF
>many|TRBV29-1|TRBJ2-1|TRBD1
TGCAGCGTTGAAGATCGACAGGGCAACTACAATGAGCAGTTCTTC
CSVEDRQGNYNEQFF
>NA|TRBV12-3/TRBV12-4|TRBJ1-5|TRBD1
TGTGCCAGCAGTCCGGGGGACAGGGGACGTGCCAATCAGCCCCAGCATTTT
CASSPGDRGRANQPQHF
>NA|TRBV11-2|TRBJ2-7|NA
TGTGCCAGCAGCGCGAGTGCCCCCGAGCAGTACTTC
CASSASAPEQYF
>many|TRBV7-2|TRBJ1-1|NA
TGTGCCAGCAGCTTAGTGGCAGAACCGAACACTGAAGCTTTCTTT
CASSLVAEPNTEAFF
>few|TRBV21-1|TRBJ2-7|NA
TGTGCCAGCAGCCAGAGGGAGGTTCACGAGCAGTACTTC
CASSQREVHEQYF
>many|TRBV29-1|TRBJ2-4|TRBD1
TGCAGCGTTGTTGCTCGGGACAGTAAAAACATTCAGTACTTC
CSVVARDSKNIQYF
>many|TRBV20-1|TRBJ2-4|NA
TGCAGTGGAGACACCCCGGTGGGAAACATTCAGTACTTC
CSGDTPVGNIQYF
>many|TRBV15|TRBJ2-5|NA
TGTGCCACCAGCAGATCCAAGGGCCAAGAGACCCAGTACTTC
CATSRSKGQETQYF
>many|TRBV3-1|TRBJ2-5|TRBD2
TGTGCCAGCAGCCAAGATGGTAGCGGGCCTTTCGGAGAGAAAGAGACCCAGTACTTC
CASSQDGSGPFGEKETQYF
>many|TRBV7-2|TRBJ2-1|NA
TGTGCCAGCAGCTTAGAGGTCGTCAGCAATGAGCAGTTCTTC
CASSLEVVSNEQFF
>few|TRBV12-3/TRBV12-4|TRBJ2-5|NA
TGTGCCAGCAGTTTCGTCTCTAACCCAGAGACCCAGTACTTC
CASSFVSNPETQYF
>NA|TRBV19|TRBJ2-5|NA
TGTGCCAGTAGTATAGTTGGCCATACAGAGACCCAGTACTTC
CASSIVGHTETQYF
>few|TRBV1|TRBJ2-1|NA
TGCACCAGCAGCCAAGGACTTCTAGCGGACAAGGGGCATGAGCAGTTCTTC
CTSSQGLLADKGHEQFF
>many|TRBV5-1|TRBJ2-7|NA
TGCGCCAGCAGCAAGGACACCGGAGGCTACGAGCAGTACTTC
CASSKDTGGYEQYF
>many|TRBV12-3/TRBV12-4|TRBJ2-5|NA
TGTGCCATCCGCTTGGACCTTGGGGAGACCCAGTACTTC
CAIRLDLGETQYF
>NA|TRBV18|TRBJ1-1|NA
TGTGCCAGCTCACCCGCGACGGCATTTAACACTGAAGCTTTCTTT
CASSPATAFNTEAFF
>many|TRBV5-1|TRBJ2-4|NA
TGCGCCAGCAGCTTGGCCGGGGGAGGCAAAAACATTCAGTACTTC
CASSLAGGGKNIQYF
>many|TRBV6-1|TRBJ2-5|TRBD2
TGTGCCAGCAGTGGACTAGCGGGAGGGCAAGAGACCCAGTACTTC
CASSGLAGGQETQYF
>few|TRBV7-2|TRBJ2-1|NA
TGTGCCAGCAGCTTAGAGGCGGGAATCAATGAGCAGTTCTTC
CASSLEAGINEQFF
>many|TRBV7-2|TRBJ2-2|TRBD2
TGTGCCAGCAGCCCCCGGACTAGCTTCACCGGGGAGCTGTTTTTT
CASSPRTSFTGELFF
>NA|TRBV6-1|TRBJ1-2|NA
TGTGCCAGCAGTGTAGGAGACGGGACGGGCTACACCTTC
CASSVGDGTGYTF
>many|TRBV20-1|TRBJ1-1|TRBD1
TGCAGTGCTTCCGGGACAGGGTTTTCGGCTTTCTTT
CSASGTGFSAFF
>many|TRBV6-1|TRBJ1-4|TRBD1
TGTGCCAGCAGTGCGCAGGGGGTGGACGAAAAACTGTTTTTT
CASSAQGVDEKLFF
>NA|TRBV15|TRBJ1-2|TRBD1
TGTGCCACCAGCAGAGATTCCAGGGGGGGGGATGGCTACACCTTC
CATSRDSRGGDGYTF
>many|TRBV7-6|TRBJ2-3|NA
TGTGCCAGCACCCTAGCTATACAGGGAGCAGATACGCAGTATTTT
CASTLAIQGADTQYF
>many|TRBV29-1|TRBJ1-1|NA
TGCAGCGTTGAAGGTAGGAACACTGAAGCTTTCTTT
CSVEGRNTEAFF
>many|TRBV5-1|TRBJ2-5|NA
TGCGCCAGCAGCTTGTCGTCGCATTTGGAGACCCAGTACTTC
CASSLSSHLETQYF
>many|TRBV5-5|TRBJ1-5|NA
TGTGCCAGCAGCTTTCGGGGCGAGGGTGGTCAGCCCCAGCATTTT
CASSFRGEGGQPQHF
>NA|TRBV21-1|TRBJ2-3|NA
TGTGCCAGCAGCAAAGCACCCGCGATGGAGGGCTTCACAGATACGCAGTATTTT
CASSKAPAMEGFTDTQYF
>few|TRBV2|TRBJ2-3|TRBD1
TGTGCCAGCAGTCCCGGACAGGGAAGGACAGATACGCAGTATTTT
CASSPGQGRTDTQYF
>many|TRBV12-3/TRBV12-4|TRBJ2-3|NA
TGTGCCAGCAGTTTGGTACGGAGTACGCAGTATTTT
CASSLVRSTQYF
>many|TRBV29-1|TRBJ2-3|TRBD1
TGCAGCGTTGGACAGGGGTTAGACACAGATACGCAGTATTTT
CSVGQGLDTDTQYF
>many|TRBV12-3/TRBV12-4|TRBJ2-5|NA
TGTGCCAGCGGACAAATAGAGACCCAGTACTTC
CASGQIETQYF
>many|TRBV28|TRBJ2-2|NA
TGTGCCAGCAGACGGGCATCCGGGGAGCTGTTTTTT
CASRRASGELFF
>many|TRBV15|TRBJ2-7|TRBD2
TGTGCCACCAGCAGAGATCGTACTAGCGAATACGAGCAGTACTTC
CATSRDRTSEYEQYF
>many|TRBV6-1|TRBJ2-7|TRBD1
TGTGCCAGCAGTGAAACCGGGACAGGAGCTTACGAGCAGTACTTC
CASSETGTGAYEQYF
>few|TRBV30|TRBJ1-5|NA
TGTGCCTGGAGTTTAGGCAGTAATCAGCCCCAGCATTTT
CAWSLGSNQPQHF